These 13 T cell receptor beta chains came from one sample sequenced in a study of blood T cell repertoires in COVID-19. Measured with immunoSEQ multiplex PCR; TCRdb has only the in-frame clones, and not every one. The sample includes 250,000 to 300,000 clones, 65% to 90% seen only once; the top ten take 4.5% to 6%. The sample was peripheral blood. The source of these receptors is a man in his forties or fifties with active or convalescent COVID-19.

This rearrangement joins TRBV19 to TRBJ2-2; 8 bases match TRBD1. Germline V gene lookup returns CDR1 LNHDA and CDR2 SQIVND (reference sequence). The junction had 7 bases not matched to a gene; V was cut back by 8 bases and J by 2 bases. The CDR3 runs 15 residues. The CDR3 here is CASSTGVSNTGELFF. CDR3 DNA sequence: TGTGCCAGTTCGACAGGGGTTAGTAACACCGGGGAGCTGTTTTTT.

This chain uses TRBV6-5 with TRBJ1-1, with TRBD1 identical over 8 bases. The CDR3 has 13 residues. The germline gives CDR1 MNHEY, CDR2 SVGAGI. V lost 6 bases, J lost 5 bases, and 5 bases stayed unmatched. The DNA for the CDR3 is TGTGCCAGCAGCGGACAGGGACTAACTGAAGCTTTCTTT. This gives the protein CASSGQGLTEAFF.

V is TRBV5-1 and J is TRBJ1-5; D is ambiguous. Per germline, CDR1 SGHRS and CDR2 YFSETQ. V shed 0 bases and J shed 0 bases, with 10 bases lying between them. This CDR3 region has 16 residues. Here the CDR3 DNA reads TGCGCCAGCAGCTTGGGCCCCCTATCTAGCAATCAGCCCCAGCATTTT. This encodes CASSLGPLSSNQPQHF.

The rearrangement links TRBV19 to TRBJ1-6; D gene unclear. The germline V gene encodes CDR1 LNHDA and CDR2 SQIVND (reference sequence). This CDR3 has 15 residues. The V and J ends lost 7 bases and 0 bases respectively, with 10 bases between them. The CDR3 spells CASKELSSYNSPLHF. CDR3 bases: TGTGCCAGTAAGGAGTTAAGCTCCTATAATTCACCCCTCCACTTT.

The gene calls are TRBV5-1 and TRBJ1-3, with a weak D call TRBD1 (5 bases). CDR3 length equals 14 residues. The V end lost 4 bases, the J end lost 3 bases, and 11 bases lay between the germline ends. Per germline, CDR1 SGHRS and CDR2 YFSETQ. The CDR3 DNA follows: TGCGCCAGCAGCCCGCAAGGGGATGGAAACACCATATATTTT. Its translation is CASSPQGDGNTIYF.

The chain is built from TRBV5-4 and TRBJ2-5; 14 nucleotides agree with TRBD2. The ends lost 1 base at V and 5 bases at J; junction bases unmatched: 7. The CDR3 runs to 17 residues. Germline V gene lookup returns CDR1 SGHNT and CDR2 YYREEE (reference sequence). CDR3 amino acids: CASSLRLAGGPTETQYF. CDR3 in DNA: TGTGCCAGCAGCTTGCGACTAGCGGGAGGGCCTACGGAGACCCAGTACTTC.

This chain joins TRBV12-5 and TRBJ1-1; 8 nucleotides align to TRBD1. CDR1 LGHNT and CDR2 FRNRAP come from the germline V gene. Unmatched junction bases numbered 6, after V lost 2 bases and J lost 4 bases. The CDR3 covers 15 residues. The CDR3 loop reads CASGLFTGGTTEAFF. The CDR3 DNA reads TGTGCTAGTGGTTTGTTTACAGGGGGGACCACTGAAGCTTTCTTT.

The V gene is TRBV28, the J gene TRBJ1-6, with D unclear. Trimming removed 6 bases at V and 9 bases at J, with 15 bases between. Germline V gene data show CDR1 as MDHEN and CDR2 as SYDVKM. The CDR3 runs 14 residues. The CDR3, as DNA: TGTGCCAGCAGAAATCCGGGAACGGCTTCACCCCTCCACTTT. It is translated as CASRNPGTASPLHF. Based on the CDR3 plus reference TRBV28 and TRBJ1-6, the full variable domain is DVKVTQSSRYLVKRTGEKVFLECVQDMDHENMFWYRQDPGLGLRLIYFSYDVKMKEKGDIPEGYSVSREKKERFSLILESASTNQTSMYLCASRNPGTASPLHFGNGTRLTVT.

The CDR3, as DNA: TGTGCCAGCAGTTTACAGGGTCGGACTGAAGCTTTCTTT. It translates to CASSLQGRTEAFF. The V call is TRBV12-3 or TRBV12-4, the J call TRBJ1-1, with a weak D call TRBD1 (5 bases). The CDR3 contains 13 residues. The V end lost 2 bases, the J end lost 5 bases, and 9 bases lay between the germline ends.

This clone was detected once. The rearrangement joins TRBV2 to TRBJ1-1; 7 positions agree with TRBD1. From germline, CDR1 is SNHLY and CDR2 FYNNEI. The CDR3 covers 15 residues. The trim removed 6 bases at V and 0 bases at J, leaving 7 bases unmatched. CDR3 region: CASRNRGYLNTEAFF. CDR3 DNA: TGTGCCAGCAGGAACAGGGGATACTTGAACACTGAAGCTTTCTTT.

CDR3 sequence (DNA): TGTGCCAGCAGCTTAACCGGGGTGGACGAGCAGTACTTC. Translation gives CASSLTGVDEQYF. The V and J genes are TRBV7-3 and TRBJ2-7; TRBD2 is a possible D gene (5 bases). The ends were cut back, 0 bases at V and 5 bases at J, with 8 bases in the middle. The CDR3 is 13 residues long. CDR1 and CDR2 from the germline V gene are SGHTA and FQGTGA.

In this sample, this clone turned up a few times. The chain has TRBV21-1 and TRBJ2-7; the table assigns TRBD2, which was not confirmed against the DNA. TRBV21-1 is a documented pseudogene. There are 17 residues in the CDR3. Here the CDR3 DNA reads TGTGCCAGCAGCAAAAATAAAGGACGGAGGACCGCCCACGAGCAGTACTTC. Amino acids: CASSKNKGRRTAHEQYF.

This clone was observed a handful of times. This chain connects TRBV19 to TRBJ2-2; TRBD2 matches at 9 bases. After removal of 1 base from V and 6 bases from J, the junction contained 9 bases not matched to a gene. The CDR3 runs 17 residues. Germline V gene lookup returns CDR1 LNHDA and CDR2 SQIVND (reference sequence). CDR3 amino acids: CASSIVRLAAASGELFF. The DNA of the CDR3 is TGTGCCAGTAGTATAGTTAGACTAGCGGCTGCCTCCGGGGAGCTGTTTTTT.